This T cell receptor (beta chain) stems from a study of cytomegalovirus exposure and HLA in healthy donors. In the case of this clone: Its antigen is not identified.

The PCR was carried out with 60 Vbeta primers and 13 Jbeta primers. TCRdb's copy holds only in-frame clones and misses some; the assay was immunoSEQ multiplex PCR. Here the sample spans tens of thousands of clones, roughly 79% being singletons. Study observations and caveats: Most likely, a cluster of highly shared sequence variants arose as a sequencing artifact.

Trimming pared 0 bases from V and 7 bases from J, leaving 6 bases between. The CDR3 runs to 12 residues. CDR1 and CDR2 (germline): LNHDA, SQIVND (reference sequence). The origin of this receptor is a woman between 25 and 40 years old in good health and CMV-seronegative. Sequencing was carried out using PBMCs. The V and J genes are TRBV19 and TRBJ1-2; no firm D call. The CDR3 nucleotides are TGTGCCAGTAGTATAGAGGGCCTTGGCTACACCTTC. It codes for CASSIEGLGYTF.